This passage covers 14 T cell receptor beta chains from one sample sequenced in a study of blood T cell repertoires in COVID-19. TCRdb's copy holds only in-frame clones and misses some; the assay was immunoSEQ multiplex PCR. Among roughly 120,000 clones listed, around 78% were seen once. Sequencing input: peripheral blood. The source is a man aged 30 to 39 with acute or convalescent COVID-19.

The chain uses TRBV10-3 and TRBJ1-2; TRBD1 aligns across 9 bases. The CDR3 spans 15 residues. The trim removed 4 bases at V and 2 bases at J, leaving 5 bases unmatched. Germline V gene lookup returns CDR1 ENHRY and CDR2 SYGVKD. The CDR3 here is CAISGTGQGNYGYTF. The CDR3 DNA sequence: TGTGCCATCAGTGGAACGGGACAGGGCAACTATGGCTACACCTTC.

The chain uses TRBV21-1 and TRBJ2-7; TRBD1 is the table's D call, not checked against the DNA. TRBV21-1 has pseudogene status. The CDR3 has 22 amino acids. The CDR3 here is CASSKALCPSLVAAGGIYEQYV. The CDR3 DNA sequence: TGTGCCAGCAGCAAAGCGCTTTGCCCGTCCTTGGTAGCGGCAGGGGGTATATACGAGCAGTACGTC.

This clone has just a few counts. V usage is TRBV10-3 and J usage is TRBJ2-3, with 7 bases fitting TRBD2. CDR1 ENHRY and CDR2 SYGVKD come from the germline V gene. CDR3 length equals 14 residues. Losses at the gene ends were 8 bases for V and 2 bases for J; bases not matched to a gene: 7. The CDR3 DNA is TGTGCCATCTTCAGCGGGACTTCCACAGATACGCAGTATTTT. The encoded protein is CAIFSGTSTDTQYF.

The rearrangement links TRBV14 to TRBJ1-1; the D is unclear. V was clipped by 1 base and J by 9 bases, with 12 bases between them. The CDR3 length is 13 residues. Germline V lookup: CDR1 SGHDN, CDR2 FVKESK. The CDR3 protein is CASSQGVSGQAFF. The CDR3 bases are TGTGCCAGCAGCCAAGGGGTTAGCGGCCAAGCTTTCTTT.

This clone was found once. The V and J genes are TRBV6-5 and TRBJ1-6; TRBD1 might be the D (5 bases). The CDR3 length is 14 residues. The germline V gene encodes CDR1 MNHEY and CDR2 SVGAGI. Between the trimmed V and J ends, which lost 5 bases and 11 bases, there was a span of 16 bases. CDR3 protein: CASSPSTVIAPLHF. CDR3 coding DNA: TGTGCCAGCAGTCCATCGACAGTGATTGCACCCCTCCACTTT.

V and J are TRBV6-5 and TRBJ2-1, with 9 nucleotides matching TRBD2. CDR1 MNHEY and CDR2 SVGAGI come from the germline V gene. V lost 3 bases and J lost 4; bases outside the gene matches: 1. The CDR3 sequence is 14 residues long. The CDR3: CASSYLAGYNEQFF. CDR3 bases: TGTGCCAGCAGTTATCTAGCGGGGTACAATGAGCAGTTCTTC.

J is TRBJ1-2 and V is TRBV25-1; D possibly corresponds to TRBD1 (5 bases). CDR1 is MGHDK and CDR2 is SYGVNS in the germline V gene. V was cut by 9 bases and J by 5 bases, with 10 bases left in between. The CDR3 is made up of 11 amino acids. CDR3 sequence: CASGGRYGYTF. The CDR3 DNA follows: TGTGCCAGTGGGGGGAGATATGGCTACACCTTC.

The gene calls are TRBV11-2 and TRBJ1-4, with unresolved D. The CDR3 runs to 13 residues. Trimming removed 4 bases at V and 7 bases at J, with 10 bases between. Germline V gene data show CDR1 as SGHAT and CDR2 as FQNNGV. As DNA, the CDR3 is TGTGCCAGCAGCTCACTGTCGGGTGAAAAACTGTTTTTT. Translation: CASSSLSGEKLFF. The complete variable domain, with remaining parts taken from reference TRBV11-2 and TRBJ1-4, reads EAGVAQSPRYKIIEKRQSVAFWCNPISGHATLYWYQQILGQGPKLLIQFQNNGVVDDSQLPKDRFSAERLKGVDSTLKIQPAKLEDSAVYLCASSSLSGEKLFFGSGTQLSVL.

The V call is TRBV27, the J call TRBJ2-7, with TRBD1 matching 8 bases. The V segment lost 1 base and the J segment 2 bases; nucleotides outside the gene matches: 4. In germline, CDR1 is MNHEY, CDR2 SMNVEV (reference sequence). CDR3 length equals 15 residues. The CDR3 DNA is TGTGCCAGCAGTTTATGGTCAGGGGGCGCCTACGAGCAGTACTTC. It codes for CASSLWSGGAYEQYF.

The chain carries TRBV19 and TRBJ2-2; tentatively, D is TRBD2 (6 bases). The germline gives CDR1 LNHDA, CDR2 SQIVND (reference sequence). Trimming pared 6 bases from V and 0 bases from J, leaving 17 bases between. The length of the CDR3 is 17 residues. The CDR3 loop is CASRTNGVAANTGELFF. The CDR3 region has the DNA TGTGCCAGTAGGACCAACGGGGTAGCGGCGAACACCGGGGAGCTGTTTTTT.

In this sample, this clone turned up a few times. The J gene is TRBJ2-5, the V gene TRBV4-2, with 13 bases fitting TRBD2. The V segment lost 1 base and the J segment 5 bases; nucleotides outside the gene matches: 4. CDR3 size: 16 residues. Germline V gives CDR1 LGHNA, CDR2 YNFKEQ. CDR3: CASSQGTSGGPETQYF. CDR3 DNA sequence: TGTGCCAGCAGCCAAGGGACTAGCGGGGGACCGGAGACCCAGTACTTC.

The chain is built from TRBV10-3 and TRBJ2-7; 8 nucleotides match TRBD1. The CDR3 runs 18 residues. V gave up 4 bases and J gave up 5 bases; unmatched junction bases: 19. From germline, CDR1 is ENHRY and CDR2 SYGVKD. CDR3 DNA: TGTGCCATCAGTGCCAAAGGCGGGACAGGAAACCCCTACAACGAGCAGTACTTC. Amino acid sequence: CAISAKGGTGNPYNEQYF.

There are many counts of this clone. This rearrangement joins TRBV28 to TRBJ1-2, with D possibly matching TRBD1 (5 bases). CDR1 is MDHEN, CDR2 SYDVKM, per germline. The CDR3 totals 12 residues. Trimming shortened V by 2 bases and J by 7 bases, and 8 bases separated the two germline ends. In nucleotides, the CDR3 is TGTGCCAGCAGTTTACAGGGTGGTGGCTACACCTTC. Translating gives CASSLQGGGYTF.

There are a few counts of this clone. The chain employs TRBV28 and TRBJ1-2, with TRBD1 matching over 8 bases. This CDR3 has 15 amino acids. The J segment lost 2 bases and the V segment lost 5 bases, leaving 7 bases of the junction unmatched. Germline CDR1 and CDR2: MDHEN and SYDVKM. The DNA of the CDR3 is TGTGCCAGCAGTCAAAGGGCAGGGGGCAACTATGGCTACACCTTC. It codes for CASSQRAGGNYGYTF.